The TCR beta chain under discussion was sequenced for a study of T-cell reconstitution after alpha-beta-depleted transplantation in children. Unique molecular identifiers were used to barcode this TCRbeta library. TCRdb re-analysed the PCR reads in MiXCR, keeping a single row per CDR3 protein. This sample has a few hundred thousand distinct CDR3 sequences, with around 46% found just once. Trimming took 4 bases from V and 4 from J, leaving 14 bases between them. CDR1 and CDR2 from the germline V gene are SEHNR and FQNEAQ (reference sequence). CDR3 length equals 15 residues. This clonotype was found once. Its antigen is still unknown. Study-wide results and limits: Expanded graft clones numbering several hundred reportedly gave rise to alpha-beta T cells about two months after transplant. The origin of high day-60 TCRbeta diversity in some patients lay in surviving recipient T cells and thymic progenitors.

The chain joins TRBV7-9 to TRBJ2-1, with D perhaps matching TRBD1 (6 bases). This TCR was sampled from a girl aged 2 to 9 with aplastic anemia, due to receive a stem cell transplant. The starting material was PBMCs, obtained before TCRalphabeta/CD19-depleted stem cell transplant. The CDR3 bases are TGTGCCAGCAGCTCACCGGACAGCTTTTACAATGAGCAGTTCTTC. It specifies CASSSPDSFYNEQFF.